A single sample gave rise to the 23 T cell receptor beta chains below, sequenced in a study of T cell repertoires in cytomegalovirus infection. One entry per CDR3 protein results from TCRdb running MiXCR on the reads. The sample carries about 400,000 distinct CDR3 sequences, just under 35% recorded once. Their recognized antigens are unknown. Specimen: cultured PBMCs, collected from culture after CMV antigen stimulation. These receptors originate from a human donor in good health (CMV status not recorded). Some clones in this sample may be carry-over from other donors' samples.

This clonotype was counted many times. The chain combines TRBV9 with TRBJ2-5, with D perhaps TRBD1 (6 bases). The germline CDR1 and CDR2 sequences are SGDLS and YYNGEE. The CDR3 has 14 amino acids. Trimming shortened V by 2 bases and J by 5 bases, and 13 bases separated the two germline ends. For the CDR3, the DNA is TGTGCCAGCAGCGTTACAGGGCTGGGGGAGACCCAGTACTTC. This codes for CASSVTGLGETQYF.

This clonotype was seen a handful of times. The J gene is TRBJ2-4, the V gene TRBV7-3, with 15 bases that match TRBD2. Trimming cost V 5 bases and J 5 bases; bases outside gene matches: 4. Germline V gives CDR1 SGHTA, CDR2 FQGTGA. This CDR3 has 16 amino acids. The CDR3 DNA reads as TGTGCCAGCAGCCCGGGACTAGCGGGAGGCGAAAACATTCAGTACTTC. Protein sequence: CASSPGLAGGENIQYF.

V gene TRBV20-1 combines with J gene TRBJ1-3; D gene ambiguous. Trimming cost V 1 base and J 0 bases, with 10 bases left between them. The CDR3 totals 15 residues. Germline V lookup: CDR1 DFQATT, CDR2 SNEGSKA (reference sequence). CDR3 DNA sequence: TGCAGTGCTAGAGTCCACGGCAACTCTGGAAACACCATATATTTT. Protein sequence: CSARVHGNSGNTIYF.

This clonotype was observed a few times. The chain links TRBV7-8 to TRBJ1-1, with a tentative D call TRBD1 (6 bases). The CDR3 is 14 residues long. Germline lookup yields CDR1 SGHVS and CDR2 FQNEAQ. Trimming pared 4 bases from V and 1 base from J, leaving 10 bases between. The CDR3 is CASSSRGQNTEAFF. DNA for the CDR3: TGTGCCAGCAGCTCCCGGGGGCAGAACACTGAAGCTTTCTTT.

This rearrangement joins TRBV20-1 to TRBJ1-5; D might be TRBD1 (6 bases). The V end was cut by 6 bases, the J end by 6 bases, with 18 bases between. Germline values: CDR1 DFQATT, CDR2 SNEGSKA (reference sequence). The CDR3 loop spans 14 amino acids. CDR3 sequence (DNA): TGCAGTGCGAGTACAGGGACTGAGAGTCAGCCCCAGCATTTT. Protein sequence: CSASTGTESQPQHF.

This clonotype was seen only a few times. V and J are TRBV7-2 and TRBJ2-1; 8 nucleotides align to TRBD2. Germline assignment: CDR1 SGHTA and CDR2 FQGNSA. V lost 4 bases and J lost 9; bases outside the gene matches: 14. This CDR3 is 16 amino acids long. DNA for the CDR3: TGTGCCAGCAGCTCCCGCCCGAGCGGGAGAGGGGGTGAGCAGTTCTTC. Translating it yields CASSSRPSGRGGEQFF.

The chain recombines TRBV28 with TRBJ1-1, with D maybe TRBD1 (5 bases). Germline V lookup: CDR1 MDHEN, CDR2 SYDVKM. V gave up 2 bases and J gave up 7 bases, with 17 bases separating them. This CDR3 comprises 15 residues. The CDR3 bases are TGTGCCAGCAGTTTAAGGGCAGGGAGTACAAGTGAAGCTTTCTTT. It translates to CASSLRAGSTSEAFF.

This clonotype occurred many times. V gene TRBV20-1 combines with J gene TRBJ2-3, with 7 bases identical to TRBD2. The CDR3 spans 12 residues. Germline CDR1 and CDR2: DFQATT and SNEGSKA (reference sequence). V trimming: 6 bases; J trimming: 6 bases; junction bases outside the gene matches: 6. The CDR3 sequence is CSAPTGGDTQYF. Written as DNA, the CDR3 is TGCAGTGCGCCGACCGGGGGGGATACGCAGTATTTT.

J is TRBJ1-1 and V is TRBV19; possible D gene TRBD1, 5 bases. V was trimmed by 7 bases and J by 4 bases, leaving 13 bases between them. The CDR3 covers 13 residues. Germline loops: CDR1 LNHDA, CDR2 SQIVND (reference sequence). The CDR3 nucleotides are TGTGCCAGTAACGGCAGGGTGAGCACTGAAGCTTTCTTT. It codes for CASNGRVSTEAFF.

This clonotype was found a few times. The chain joins TRBV2 to TRBJ2-1; D remains ambiguous. CDR1 is SNHLY, CDR2 FYNNEI, per germline. CDR3 length equals 13 residues. Trimming pared 4 bases from V and 7 bases from J, leaving 11 bases between. The CDR3 DNA reads TGTGCCAGCAGTGTAGTGTGGTTGAATGAGCAGTTCTTC. Translating it yields CASSVVWLNEQFF.

The V gene is TRBV9, the J gene TRBJ2-3; 14 bases agree with TRBD2. Trimming at V came to 4 bases and at J to 3 bases, leaving 7 bases not matched to a gene. The CDR3 runs to 17 residues. Germline values: CDR1 SGDLS, CDR2 YYNGEE. The CDR3 DNA reads TGTGCCAGCAGCCGGACTAGCGGGAGGATAGCGACAGATACGCAGTATTTT. This encodes CASSRTSGRIATDTQYF.

The chain couples TRBV27 to TRBJ2-3; a weak D match, TRBD2 (5 bases). CDR1 is MNHEY and CDR2 is SMNVEV in the germline V gene (reference sequence). V was shortened by 4 bases and J by 5 bases, with 16 bases between the two germline ends. This CDR3 spans 15 amino acids. DNA of the CDR3: TGTGCCAGCAGTTCATTACCGATCGGGGTAGATACGCAGTATTTT. It specifies CASSSLPIGVDTQYF.

This clonotype has just a few counts. This chain joins TRBV7-2 and TRBJ2-7, with D perhaps being TRBD1 or TRBD2 (5 bases each). This CDR3 has 15 residues. In germline, CDR1 is SGHTA, CDR2 FQGNSA. Trimming removed 4 bases at V and 4 bases at J, with 17 bases between. CDR3 coding DNA: TGTGCCAGCAGCTCGCCTCGGGACCCCGTATACGAGCAGTACGTC. It yields the protein CASSSPRDPVYEQYV.

V and J are TRBV7-2 and TRBJ2-1; D not resolved. CDR1 and CDR2 from the germline V gene are SGHTA and FQGNSA. The CDR3 sequence is 15 residues long. V lost 4 bases, J lost 2 bases, and 12 bases lay in between. The CDR3 reads CASSSAGRTYNEQFF. The CDR3 bases are TGTGCCAGCAGCTCGGCCGGGCGGACCTACAATGAGCAGTTCTTC.

This chain uses TRBV4-3 with TRBJ2-7; D is possibly TRBD1 (6 bases). V lost 0 bases and J 5 bases, leaving 14 bases between the germline ends. CDR1 LGHNA and CDR2 YSLEER come from the germline V gene. This CDR3 contains 15 residues. CDR3 in amino acids: CASSQEFAGVNEQYF. CDR3 nucleotides: TGCGCCAGCAGCCAAGAGTTTGCAGGGGTCAACGAGCAGTACTTC.

V and J are TRBV7-6 and TRBJ2-1; 9 bases are shared with TRBD2. Trimming cost V 4 bases and J 3 bases; bases outside gene matches: 10. This CDR3 has 17 amino acids. Germline V gives CDR1 SGHVS, CDR2 FNYEAQ. The CDR3 coding sequence is TGTGCCAGCAGCTCCGAACGGGCTAGCGGGAACTACAATGAGCAGTTCTTC. This codes for CASSSERASGNYNEQFF.

The sample holds a few counts of this clonotype. The chain employs TRBV5-5 and TRBJ2-5; D is unclear. Trimming pared 0 bases from V and 5 bases from J, leaving 20 bases between. Germline lookup yields CDR1 SGHKS and CDR2 YYEKEE (reference sequence). The CDR3 has 17 amino acids. The CDR3 here is CASSLGRISLTEETQYF. CDR3 bases: TGTGCCAGCAGCTTGGGGAGAATATCTTTAACGGAGGAGACCCAGTACTTC. The full variable domain, rest sourced from reference TRBV5-5 and TRBJ2-5, is DAGVTQSPTHLIKTRGQQVTLRCSPISGHKSVSWYQQVLGQGPQFIFQYYEKEERGRGNFPDRFSARQFPNYSSELNVNALLLGDSALYLCASSLGRISLTEETQYFGPGTRLLVL.

The CDR3 DNA reads TGTGCCAGCAGTTTTAATAGCGGGAGGGCGGAGACCCAGTACTTC. Amino acid sequence: CASSFNSGRAETQYF. The chain has TRBV12-3 or TRBV12-4 and TRBJ2-5; TRBD2 aligns across 11 bases. V trimming: 3 bases; J trimming: 5 bases; junction bases outside the gene matches: 5. There are 15 residues in the CDR3.

This sequence joins TRBV9 and TRBJ2-1, with 8 bases aligning to TRBD2. The CDR3 extends over 17 amino acids. After removal of 0 bases from V and 8 bases from J, the junction contained 13 bases not matched to a gene. CDR1 SGDLS and CDR2 YYNGEE come from the germline V gene. CDR3 DNA: TGTGCCAGCAGCGTAGGTCTACGGGAGGGCCGGGGACATGAGCAGTTCTTC. As protein: CASSVGLREGRGHEQFF.

The rearrangement uses TRBV9 and TRBJ1-3; no clear D. The CDR3 has 12 residues. The germline gives CDR1 SGDLS, CDR2 YYNGEE. V was clipped by 3 bases and J by 7 bases, with 8 bases between them. CDR3: CASSGGENTIYF. The DNA for the CDR3 is TGTGCCAGCAGCGGCGGGGAGAACACCATATATTTT.

This clonotype was seen a few times. The chain has TRBV19 and TRBJ1-5; unclear D gene. Germline V gene lookup returns CDR1 LNHDA and CDR2 SQIVND (reference sequence). Trimming removed 3 bases at V and 2 bases at J, with 5 bases between. The CDR3 length is 13 residues. In DNA, the CDR3 is TGTGCCAGTAGTATGATGCGCAATCAGCCCCAGCATTTT. Its protein is CASSMMRNQPQHF. Drawing the rest from reference TRBV19 and TRBJ1-5, the complete variable domain is DGGITQSPKYLFRKEGQNVTLSCEQNLNHDAMYWYRQDPGQGLRLIYYSQIVNDFQKGDIAEGYSVSREKKESFPLTVTSAQKNPTAFYLCASSMMRNQPQHFGDGTRLSIL.

This clonotype was seen a few times. The chain has TRBV10-3 and TRBJ2-5; 9 bases align to TRBD1. Per the germline V gene, CDR1 is ENHRY and CDR2 is SYGVKD. This CDR3 has 15 amino acids. V gave up 8 bases and J gave up 3 bases; unmatched junction bases: 10. The CDR3 DNA reads TGTGCCATCGGGCAAGGGTGGACAGGGGAAGAGACCCAGTACTTC. It is translated as CAIGQGWTGEETQYF.

The chain links TRBV6-8 to TRBJ1-4; tentatively, D is TRBD1 (5 bases). This CDR3 is built from 15 residues. V was clipped by 6 bases and J by 5 bases, with 16 bases between them. Per germline, CDR1 MNHGY and CDR2 SAAAGT. CDR3 protein: CASRKPGTGNEKLFF. The CDR3 DNA sequence: TGTGCCAGCAGGAAACCCGGGACGGGAAATGAAAAACTGTTTTTT.